This TCR beta chain was identified during a study of cytomegalovirus exposure and HLA in healthy donors. Turning to this clone: The sample has other DNA sequences that encode this CDR3 too.

The PCR employed 60 Vbeta primers together with 13 Jbeta primers. Generated by immunoSEQ multiplex PCR, the TCRdb table keeps only in-frame clones and is missing some. The sample consists of 150,000 or so clones, 75% to 80% of them appearing once. Germline CDR1 SGHNT, CDR2 YYREEE (reference sequence). V was clipped by 2 bases and J by 1 base, with 5 bases between them. The CDR3 sequence is 13 residues long. The chain is built from TRBV5-4 and TRBJ2-3; D gene unclear. Sequenced sample: PBMCs. This receptor was obtained from a male donor in good health and CMV-seronegative. The CDR3 here is CASSFRGTDTQYF. DNA of the CDR3: TGTGCCAGCAGCTTCCGGGGCACAGATACGCAGTATTTT.